This TCR beta chain was identified in a study of cytomegalovirus exposure and HLA in healthy donors. This clone was counted only a few times. It was with 60 Vbeta and 13 Jbeta primers that the PCR ran. The table came from immunoSEQ multiplex PCR; TCRdb's copy has only in-frame clones and leaves some out. The sample holds approximately 190,000 clones; around 82% are singletons and the top ten take under 2%. The V end lost 4 bases, the J end lost 5 bases, and 15 bases lay between the germline ends. CDR3 length equals 14 residues. Germline loops: CDR1 SQVTM, CDR2 ANQGSEA. V gene TRBV29-1 combines with J gene TRBJ1-5; D is possibly TRBD1 (5 bases). Sequenced: PBMCs. This clonotype originated in a man in his forties in good health and CMV-seropositive. In DNA, the CDR3 is TGCAGCGTTGCCGATAATCAAGGGGATCAGCCCCAGCATTTT. As protein: CSVADNQGDQPQHF. Based on the CDR3 plus reference TRBV29-1 and TRBJ1-5, the full variable domain is SAVISQKPSRDICQRGTSLTIQCQVDSQVTMMFWYRQQPGQSLTLIATANQGSEATYESGFVIDKFPISRPNLTFSTLTVSNMSPEDSSIYLCSVADNQGDQPQHFGDGTRLSIL.